The clone carrying this TCR beta chain occurred many times. This specimen belongs to a study of T cells in Graves' hyperthyroidism and ophthalmopathy. About the study: Peripheral blood collection took place at initial diagnosis, before any treatment.

The CDR3 totals 14 residues. Looked up from germline, CDR1 is DFQATT and CDR2 is SNEGSKA (reference sequence). Trimming took 3 bases from V and 1 from J; bases not matched to a gene: 4. Authors of the study amplified TCR beta CDR3 regions from RNA transcripts. TCR CDR3 regions were first amplified by RT-PCR with HTBI primers. Via MiXCR, TCRdb re-called the multiplex PCR reads, giving one row per CDR3 protein. The repertoire holds over 350,000 distinct CDR3 sequences, with about a fifth as singletons. The source material was blood. The rearrangement links TRBV20-1 to TRBJ1-1; 8 nucleotides line up with TRBD1. This TCR was sampled from a man younger than 35 with Graves' ophthalmopathy. The chain's CDR3 is CSARGDRTNTEAFF. For the CDR3, the DNA is TGCAGTGCTAGGGGGGACAGGACGAACACTGAAGCTTTCTTT.